This paragraph covers one T cell receptor (beta chain) sequence. From germline, CDR1 is MGHDK and CDR2 SYGVNS. V was shortened by 6 bases and J by 2 bases, with 16 bases between the two germline ends. The CDR3 has 16 residues. These data belong to a study of blood T cell repertoires in COVID-19. TCRdb's table, derived via immunoSEQ multiplex PCR, lists solely in-frame clones and lacks some. This table holds more than 95,000 clones, 84% found once. This rearrangement joins TRBV25-1 to TRBJ2-2; possibly TRBD2 for D (6 bases). The clonotype originates from a human donor in a cohort sampled during active COVID-19. The sample consisted of peripheral blood. The CDR3 DNA reads TGTGCCAGCAGCCTCGCGGGGACGGGAAACACCGGGGAGCTGTTTTTT. It translates to CASSLAGTGNTGELFF.